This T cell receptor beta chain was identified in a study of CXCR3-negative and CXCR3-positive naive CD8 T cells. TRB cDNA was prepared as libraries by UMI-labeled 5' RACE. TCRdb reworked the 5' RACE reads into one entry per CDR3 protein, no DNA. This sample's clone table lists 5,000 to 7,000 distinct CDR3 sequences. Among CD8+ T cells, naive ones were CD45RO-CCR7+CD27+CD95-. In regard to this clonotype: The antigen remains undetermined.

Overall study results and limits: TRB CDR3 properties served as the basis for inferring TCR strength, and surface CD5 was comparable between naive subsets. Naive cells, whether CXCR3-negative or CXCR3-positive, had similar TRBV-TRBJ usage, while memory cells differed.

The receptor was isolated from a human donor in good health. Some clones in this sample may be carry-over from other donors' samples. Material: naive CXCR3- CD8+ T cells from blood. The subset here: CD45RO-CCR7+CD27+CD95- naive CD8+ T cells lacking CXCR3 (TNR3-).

The CDR3 is CASSDWEVRYNEQFF. The genes are TRBV25-1 and TRBJ2-1; TCRdb calls TRBD2, which cannot be checked without DNA. Germline V gene sequence: CDR1 MGHDK, CDR2 SYGVNS. This CDR3 spans 15 amino acids.